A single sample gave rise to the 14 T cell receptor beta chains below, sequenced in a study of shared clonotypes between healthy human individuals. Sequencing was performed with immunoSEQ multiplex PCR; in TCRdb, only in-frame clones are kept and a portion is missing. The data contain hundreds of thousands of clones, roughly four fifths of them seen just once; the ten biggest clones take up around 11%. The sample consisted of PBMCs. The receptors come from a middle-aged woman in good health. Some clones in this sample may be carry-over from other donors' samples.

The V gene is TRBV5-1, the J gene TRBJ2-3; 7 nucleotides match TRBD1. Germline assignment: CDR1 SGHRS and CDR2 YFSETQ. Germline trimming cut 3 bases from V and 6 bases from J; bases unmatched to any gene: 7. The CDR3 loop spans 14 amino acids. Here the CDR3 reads CASSSDRPPDTQYF. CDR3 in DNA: TGCGCCAGCAGCTCGGACAGGCCCCCGGATACGCAGTATTTT.

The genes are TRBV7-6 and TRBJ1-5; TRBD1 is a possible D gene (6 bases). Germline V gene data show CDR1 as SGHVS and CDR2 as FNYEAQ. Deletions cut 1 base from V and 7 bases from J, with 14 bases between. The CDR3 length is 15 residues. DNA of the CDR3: TGTGCCAGCAGCTTAGGCACAGGGATTGGGCAGCCCCAGCATTTT. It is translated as CASSLGTGIGQPQHF.

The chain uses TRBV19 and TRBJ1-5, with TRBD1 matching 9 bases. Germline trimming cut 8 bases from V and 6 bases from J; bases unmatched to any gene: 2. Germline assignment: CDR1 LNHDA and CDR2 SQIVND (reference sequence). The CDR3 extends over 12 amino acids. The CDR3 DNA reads TGTGCCAGTGGGACAGGGCTTCAGCCCCAGCATTTT. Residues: CASGTGLQPQHF.

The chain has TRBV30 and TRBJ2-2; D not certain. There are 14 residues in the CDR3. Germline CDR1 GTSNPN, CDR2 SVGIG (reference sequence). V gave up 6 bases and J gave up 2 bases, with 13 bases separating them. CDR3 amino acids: CACEGARNTGELFF. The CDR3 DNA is TGTGCCTGTGAAGGAGCGCGCAACACCGGGGAGCTGTTTTTT.

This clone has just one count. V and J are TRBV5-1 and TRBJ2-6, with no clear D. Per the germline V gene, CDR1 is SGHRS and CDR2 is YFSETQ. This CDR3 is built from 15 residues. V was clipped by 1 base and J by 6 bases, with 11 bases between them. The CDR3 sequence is CASSLRQDAANVLTF. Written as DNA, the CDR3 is TGCGCCAGCAGCTTGCGGCAAGATGCGGCCAACGTCCTGACTTTC.

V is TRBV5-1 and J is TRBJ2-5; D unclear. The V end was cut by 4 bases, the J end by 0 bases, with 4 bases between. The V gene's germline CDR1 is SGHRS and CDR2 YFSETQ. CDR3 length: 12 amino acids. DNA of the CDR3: TGCGCCAGCAGCAGGGACCAAGAGACCCAGTACTTC. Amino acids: CASSRDQETQYF.

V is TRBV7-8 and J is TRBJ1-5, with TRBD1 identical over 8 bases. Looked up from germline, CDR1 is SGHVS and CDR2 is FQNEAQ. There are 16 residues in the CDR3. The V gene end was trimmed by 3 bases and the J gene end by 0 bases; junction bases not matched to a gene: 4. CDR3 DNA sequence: TGTGCCAGCAGCTTCGGGACAGGTAATAGCAATCAGCCCCAGCATTTT. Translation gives CASSFGTGNSNQPQHF.

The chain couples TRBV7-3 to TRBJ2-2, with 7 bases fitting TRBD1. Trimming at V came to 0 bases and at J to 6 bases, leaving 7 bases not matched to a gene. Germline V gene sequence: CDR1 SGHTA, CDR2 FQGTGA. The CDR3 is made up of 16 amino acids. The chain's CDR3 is CASSLTAGTVAGELFF. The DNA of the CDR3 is TGTGCCAGCAGCTTAACCGCCGGGACAGTTGCCGGGGAGCTGTTTTTT.

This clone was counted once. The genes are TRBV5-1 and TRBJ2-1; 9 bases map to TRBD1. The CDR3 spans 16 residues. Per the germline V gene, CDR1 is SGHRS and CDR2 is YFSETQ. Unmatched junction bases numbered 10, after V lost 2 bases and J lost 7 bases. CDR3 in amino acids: CASSFVSGTGTNEQFF. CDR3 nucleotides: TGCGCCAGCAGCTTTGTCTCGGGGACAGGGACAAATGAGCAGTTCTTC.

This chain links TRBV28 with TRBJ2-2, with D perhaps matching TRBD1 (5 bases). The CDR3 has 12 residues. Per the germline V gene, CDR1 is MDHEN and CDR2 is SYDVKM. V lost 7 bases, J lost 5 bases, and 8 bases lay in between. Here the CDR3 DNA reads TGTGCCAGCATGAAGGGGACCGGGGAGCTGTTTTTT. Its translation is CASMKGTGELFF. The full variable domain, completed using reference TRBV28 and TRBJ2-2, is DVKVTQSSRYLVKRTGEKVFLECVQDMDHENMFWYRQDPGLGLRLIYFSYDVKMKEKGDIPEGYSVSREKKERFSLILESASTNQTSMYLCASMKGTGELFFGEGSRLTVL.

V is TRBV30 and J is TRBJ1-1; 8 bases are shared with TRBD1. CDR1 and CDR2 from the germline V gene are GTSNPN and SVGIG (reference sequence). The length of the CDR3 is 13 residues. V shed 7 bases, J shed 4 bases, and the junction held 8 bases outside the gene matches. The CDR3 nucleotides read TGTGCCTTAAACAGGGACAGGTCCACTGAAGCTTTCTTT. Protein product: CALNRDRSTEAFF.

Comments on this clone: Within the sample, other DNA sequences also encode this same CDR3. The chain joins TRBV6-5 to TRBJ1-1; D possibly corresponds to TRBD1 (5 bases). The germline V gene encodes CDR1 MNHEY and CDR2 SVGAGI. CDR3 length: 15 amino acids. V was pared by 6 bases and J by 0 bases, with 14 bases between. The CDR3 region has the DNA TGTGCCAGCAGCACAACGACAGAAATGAACACTGAAGCTTTCTTT. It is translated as CASSTTTEMNTEAFF.

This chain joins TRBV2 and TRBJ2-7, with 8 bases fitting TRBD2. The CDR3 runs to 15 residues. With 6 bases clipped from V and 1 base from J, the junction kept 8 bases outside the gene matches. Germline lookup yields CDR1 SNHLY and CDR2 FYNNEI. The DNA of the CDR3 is TGTGCCAGCAGGTCTGGGACTAGAAGATCCTACGAGCAGTACTTC. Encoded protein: CASRSGTRRSYEQYF.

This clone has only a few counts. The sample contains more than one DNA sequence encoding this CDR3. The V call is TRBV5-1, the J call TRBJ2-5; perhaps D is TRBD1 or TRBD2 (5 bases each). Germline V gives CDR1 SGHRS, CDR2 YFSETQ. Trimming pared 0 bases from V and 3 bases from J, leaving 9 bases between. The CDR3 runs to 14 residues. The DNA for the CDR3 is TGCGCCAGCAGCTTGGCCTTGGGGGAAGAGACCCAGTACTTC. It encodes CASSLALGEETQYF. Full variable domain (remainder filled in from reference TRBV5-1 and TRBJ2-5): KAGVTQTPRYLIKTRGQQVTLSCSPISGHRSVSWYQQTPGQGLQFLFEYFSETQRNKGNFPGRFSGRQFSNSRSEMNVSTLELGDSALYLCASSLALGEETQYFGPGTRLLVL.